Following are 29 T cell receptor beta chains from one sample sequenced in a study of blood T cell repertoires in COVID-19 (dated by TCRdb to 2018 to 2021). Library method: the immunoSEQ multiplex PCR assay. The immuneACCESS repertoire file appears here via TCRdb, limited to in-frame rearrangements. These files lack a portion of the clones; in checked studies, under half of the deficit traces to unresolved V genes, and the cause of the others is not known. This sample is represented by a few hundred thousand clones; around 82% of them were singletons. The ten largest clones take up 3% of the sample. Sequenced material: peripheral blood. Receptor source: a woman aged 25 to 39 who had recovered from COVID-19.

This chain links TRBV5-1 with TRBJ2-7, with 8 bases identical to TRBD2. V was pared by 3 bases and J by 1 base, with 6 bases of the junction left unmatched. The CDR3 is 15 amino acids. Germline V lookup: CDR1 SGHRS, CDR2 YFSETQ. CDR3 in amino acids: CASSWRGLDSYEQYF. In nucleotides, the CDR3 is TGCGCCAGCAGCTGGCGGGGACTAGATTCCTACGAGCAGTACTTC.

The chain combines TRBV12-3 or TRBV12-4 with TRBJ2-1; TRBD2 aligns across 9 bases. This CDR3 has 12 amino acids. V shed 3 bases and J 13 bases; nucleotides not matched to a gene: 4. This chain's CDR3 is CASSFLGTSQFF. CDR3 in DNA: TGTGCCAGCAGTTTTCTTGGGACTAGCCAGTTCTTC.

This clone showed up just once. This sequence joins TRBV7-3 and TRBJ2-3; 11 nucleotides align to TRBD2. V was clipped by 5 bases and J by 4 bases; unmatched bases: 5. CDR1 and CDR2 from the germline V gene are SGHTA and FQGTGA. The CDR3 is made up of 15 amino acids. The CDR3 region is CASSQLAGVSDTQYF. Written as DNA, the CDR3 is TGTGCCAGCAGCCAACTAGCGGGAGTTTCAGATACGCAGTATTTT.

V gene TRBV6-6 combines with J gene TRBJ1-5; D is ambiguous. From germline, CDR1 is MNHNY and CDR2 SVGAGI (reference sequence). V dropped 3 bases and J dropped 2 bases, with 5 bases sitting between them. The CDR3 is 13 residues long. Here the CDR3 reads CASSYNGNQPQHF. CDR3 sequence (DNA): TGTGCCAGCAGTTATAATGGCAATCAGCCCCAGCATTTT.

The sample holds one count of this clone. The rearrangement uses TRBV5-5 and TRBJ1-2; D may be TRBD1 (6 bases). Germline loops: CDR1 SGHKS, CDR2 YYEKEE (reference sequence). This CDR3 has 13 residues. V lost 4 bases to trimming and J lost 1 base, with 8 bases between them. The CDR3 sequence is CASSRDINYGYTF. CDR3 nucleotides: TGTGCCAGCAGCAGGGACATTAACTATGGCTACACCTTC.

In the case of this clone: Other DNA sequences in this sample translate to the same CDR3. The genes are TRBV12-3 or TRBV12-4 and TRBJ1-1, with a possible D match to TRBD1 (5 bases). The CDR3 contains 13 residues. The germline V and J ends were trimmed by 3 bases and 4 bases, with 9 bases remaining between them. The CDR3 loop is CASSLGGGTEAFF. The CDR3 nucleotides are TGTGCCAGCAGTTTGGGGGGTGGCACTGAAGCTTTCTTT.

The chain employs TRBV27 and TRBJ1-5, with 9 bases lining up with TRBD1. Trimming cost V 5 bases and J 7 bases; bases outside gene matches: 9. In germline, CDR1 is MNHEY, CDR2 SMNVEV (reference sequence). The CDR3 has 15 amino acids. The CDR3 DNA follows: TGTGCCAGCAGTCCTCACAGGGGGCTGGAGCAGCCCCAGCATTTT. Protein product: CASSPHRGLEQPQHF.

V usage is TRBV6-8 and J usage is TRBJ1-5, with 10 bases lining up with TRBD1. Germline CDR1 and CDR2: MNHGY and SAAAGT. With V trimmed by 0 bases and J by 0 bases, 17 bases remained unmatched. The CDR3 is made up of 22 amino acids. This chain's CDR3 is CASSYSRVASDRGLYSNQPQHF. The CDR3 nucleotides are TGTGCCAGCAGTTACTCGAGGGTGGCATCGGACAGGGGGTTGTATAGCAATCAGCCCCAGCATTTT.

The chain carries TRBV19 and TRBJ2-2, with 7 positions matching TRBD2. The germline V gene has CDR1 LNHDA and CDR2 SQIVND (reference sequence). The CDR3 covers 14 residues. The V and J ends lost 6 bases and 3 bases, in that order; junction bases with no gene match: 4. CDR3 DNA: TGTGCCAGTAGGCGGGAGTACGACACCGGGGAGCTGTTTTTT. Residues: CASRREYDTGELFF.

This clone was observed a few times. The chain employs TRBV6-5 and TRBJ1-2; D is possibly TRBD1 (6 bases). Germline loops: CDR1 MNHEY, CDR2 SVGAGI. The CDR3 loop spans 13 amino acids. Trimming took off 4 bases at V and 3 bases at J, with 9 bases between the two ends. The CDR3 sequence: CASSSDSYYGYTF. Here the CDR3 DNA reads TGTGCCAGCAGTTCGGACAGTTACTATGGCTACACCTTC.

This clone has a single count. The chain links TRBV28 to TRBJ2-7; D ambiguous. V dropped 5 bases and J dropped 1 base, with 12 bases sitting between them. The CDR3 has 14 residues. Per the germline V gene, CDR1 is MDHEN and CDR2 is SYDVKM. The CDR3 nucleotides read TGTGCCAGCAGTCTGGCGAGGTTGTCCTACGAGCAGTACTTC. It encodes CASSLARLSYEQYF.

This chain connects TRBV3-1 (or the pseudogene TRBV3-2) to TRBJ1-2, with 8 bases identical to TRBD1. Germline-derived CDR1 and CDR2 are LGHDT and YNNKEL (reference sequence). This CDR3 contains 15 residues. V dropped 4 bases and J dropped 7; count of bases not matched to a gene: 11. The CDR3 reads CASSPRGQGTRGYTF. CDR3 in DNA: TGTGCCAGCAGCCCCCGAGGACAGGGTACTCGTGGCTACACCTTC.

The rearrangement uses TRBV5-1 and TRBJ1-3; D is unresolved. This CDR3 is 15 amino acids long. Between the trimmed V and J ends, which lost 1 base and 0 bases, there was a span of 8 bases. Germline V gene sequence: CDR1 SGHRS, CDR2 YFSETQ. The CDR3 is CASSLSGDSGNTIYF. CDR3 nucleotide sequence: TGCGCCAGCAGCTTGTCCGGTGACTCTGGAAACACCATATATTTT.

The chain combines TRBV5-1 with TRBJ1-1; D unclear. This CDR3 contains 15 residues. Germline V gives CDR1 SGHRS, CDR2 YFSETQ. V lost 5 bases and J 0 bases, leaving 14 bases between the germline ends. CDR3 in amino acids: CASRSSISMNTEAFF. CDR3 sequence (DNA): TGCGCCAGCAGGTCGTCTATTTCAATGAACACTGAAGCTTTCTTT.

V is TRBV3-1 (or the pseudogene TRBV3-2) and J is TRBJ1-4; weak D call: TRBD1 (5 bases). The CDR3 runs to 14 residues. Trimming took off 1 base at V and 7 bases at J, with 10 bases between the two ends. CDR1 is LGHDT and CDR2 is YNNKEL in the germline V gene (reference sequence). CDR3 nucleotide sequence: TGTGCCAGCAGCCAAGGGGGCCTAGGTGAAAAACTGTTTTTT. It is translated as CASSQGGLGEKLFF.

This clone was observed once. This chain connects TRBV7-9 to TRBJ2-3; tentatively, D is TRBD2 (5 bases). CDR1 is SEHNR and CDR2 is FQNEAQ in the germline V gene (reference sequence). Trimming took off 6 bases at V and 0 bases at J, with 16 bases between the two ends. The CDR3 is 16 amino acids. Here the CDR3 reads CASSSAEFMSTDTQYF. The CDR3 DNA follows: TGTGCCAGCAGTTCAGCGGAGTTTATGAGCACAGATACGCAGTATTTT.

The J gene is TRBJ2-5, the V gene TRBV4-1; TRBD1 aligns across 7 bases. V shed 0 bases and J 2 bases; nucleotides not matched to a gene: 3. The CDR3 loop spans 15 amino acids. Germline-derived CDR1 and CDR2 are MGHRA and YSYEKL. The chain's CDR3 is CASSQDEDRQETQYF. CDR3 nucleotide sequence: TGCGCCAGCAGCCAAGATGAGGACAGGCAAGAGACCCAGTACTTC.

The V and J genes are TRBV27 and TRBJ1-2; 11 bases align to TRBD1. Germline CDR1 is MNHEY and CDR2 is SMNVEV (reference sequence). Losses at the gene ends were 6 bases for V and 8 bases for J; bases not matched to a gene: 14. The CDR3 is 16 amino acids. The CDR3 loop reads CASRDRGPPLYDGYTF. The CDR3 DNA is TGTGCCAGCAGGGACAGGGGGCCTCCCCTTTACGACGGCTACACCTTC.

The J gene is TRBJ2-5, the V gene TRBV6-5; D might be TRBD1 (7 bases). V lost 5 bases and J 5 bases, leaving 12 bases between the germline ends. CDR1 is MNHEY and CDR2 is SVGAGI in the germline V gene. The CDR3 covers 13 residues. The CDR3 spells CASSPRGAETQYF. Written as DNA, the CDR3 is TGTGCCAGCAGTCCCAGGGGGGCGGAGACCCAGTACTTC.

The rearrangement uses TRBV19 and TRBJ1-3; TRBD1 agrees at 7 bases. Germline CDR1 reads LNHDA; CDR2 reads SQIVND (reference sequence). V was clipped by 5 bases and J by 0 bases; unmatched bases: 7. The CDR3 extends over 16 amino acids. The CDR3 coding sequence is TGTGCCAGTAGTCAAGTTACAGGGGTCTCTGGAAACACCATATATTTT. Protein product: CASSQVTGVSGNTIYF.

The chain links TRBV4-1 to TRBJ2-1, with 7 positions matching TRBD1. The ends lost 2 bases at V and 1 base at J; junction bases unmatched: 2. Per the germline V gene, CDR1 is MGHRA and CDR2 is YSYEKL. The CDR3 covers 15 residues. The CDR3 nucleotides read TGCGCCAGCAGCCAAAGGGGGCAGTCCTACAATGAGCAGTTCTTC. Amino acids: CASSQRGQSYNEQFF.

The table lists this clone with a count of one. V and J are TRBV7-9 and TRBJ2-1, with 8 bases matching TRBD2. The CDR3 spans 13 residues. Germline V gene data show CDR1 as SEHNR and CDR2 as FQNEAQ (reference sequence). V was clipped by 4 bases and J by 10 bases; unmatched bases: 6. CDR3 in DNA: TGTGCCAGCAGCTCCGGACTAGCTCGGGAGCAGTTCTTC. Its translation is CASSSGLAREQFF.

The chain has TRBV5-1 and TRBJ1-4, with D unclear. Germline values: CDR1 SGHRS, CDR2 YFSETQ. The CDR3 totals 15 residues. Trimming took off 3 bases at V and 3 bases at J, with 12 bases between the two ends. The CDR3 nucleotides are TGCGCCAGCAGCTCCTCAGGCCAGTCTAATGAAAAACTGTTTTTT. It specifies CASSSSGQSNEKLFF.

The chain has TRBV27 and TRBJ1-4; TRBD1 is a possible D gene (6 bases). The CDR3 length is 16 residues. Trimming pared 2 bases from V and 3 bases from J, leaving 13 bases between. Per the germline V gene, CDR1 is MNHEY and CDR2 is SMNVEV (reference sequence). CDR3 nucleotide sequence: TGTGCCAGCAGTTTAAAACCAGGGGCGGCTAATGAAAAACTGTTTTTT. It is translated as CASSLKPGAANEKLFF.

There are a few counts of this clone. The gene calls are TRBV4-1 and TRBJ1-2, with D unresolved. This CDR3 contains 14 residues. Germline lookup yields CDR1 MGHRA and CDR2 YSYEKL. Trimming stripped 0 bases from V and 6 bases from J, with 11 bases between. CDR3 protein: CASSQDPQVNGYTF. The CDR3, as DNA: TGCGCCAGCAGCCAAGATCCTCAGGTAAATGGCTACACCTTC.

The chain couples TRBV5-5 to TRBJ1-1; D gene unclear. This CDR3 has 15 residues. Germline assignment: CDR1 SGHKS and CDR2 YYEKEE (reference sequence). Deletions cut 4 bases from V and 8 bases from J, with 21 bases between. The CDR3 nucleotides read TGTGCCAGCAGCCATCTTCCCTCTACCGTTACGGAAGCTTTCTTT. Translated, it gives CASSHLPSTVTEAFF.

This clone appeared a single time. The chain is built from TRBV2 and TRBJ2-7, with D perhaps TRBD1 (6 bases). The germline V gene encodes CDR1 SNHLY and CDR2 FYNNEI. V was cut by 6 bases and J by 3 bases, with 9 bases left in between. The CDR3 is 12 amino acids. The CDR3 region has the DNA TGTGCCAGCAGCAAACAGGGCTACGAGCAGTACTTC. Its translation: CASSKQGYEQYF.

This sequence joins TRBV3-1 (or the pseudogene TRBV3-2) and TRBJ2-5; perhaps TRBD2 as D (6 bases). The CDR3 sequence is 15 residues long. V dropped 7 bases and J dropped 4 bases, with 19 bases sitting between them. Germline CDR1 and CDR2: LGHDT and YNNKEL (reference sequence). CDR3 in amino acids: CASTLGGTGRETQYF. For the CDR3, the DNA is TGTGCCAGCACCCTCGGCGGGACGGGTCGAGAGACCCAGTACTTC.

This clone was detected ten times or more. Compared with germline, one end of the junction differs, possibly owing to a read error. CDR3 region: CASSQDRRDLVF. The CDR3 DNA is TGTGCCAGCAGCCAAGACAGACGGGACTTGGTCTTC. The chain links TRBV3-1 (or the pseudogene TRBV3-2) to TRBJ1-2; possibly TRBD1 for D (5 bases). The CDR3 sequence is 12 residues long. Germline lookup yields CDR1 LGHDT and CDR2 YNNKEL (reference sequence).